One sample yielded the 3 T cell receptor beta chains listed below, sequenced in a study of beta chain features in type 1 diabetes. Points from the study as a whole: For Type 1 diabetes patients, all four CD4+ subsets carried TCRB CDR3s that were moderately but significantly shorter.

Expressed TCRB transcripts got sequenced, as all isolated RNA was reverse transcribed. Assay: immunoSEQ multiplex PCR; the TCRdb copy retains only in-frame clones and omits some. The sample carries roughly 240,000 clones, around 22% recorded once. These TCRs' antigens remain unknown. The sequenced material came from naive CD4+ T cells from blood. These receptor sequences come from a woman aged 25 to 39 with type 1 diabetes.

The gene calls are TRBV5-1 and TRBJ2-1; TRBD2 is a possible D gene (5 bases). The CDR3 totals 13 residues. V was clipped by 3 bases and J by 6 bases, with 10 bases between them. Germline V gives CDR1 SGHRS, CDR2 YFSETQ. The CDR3, as DNA: TGCGCCAGCAGCTCCCTACGGGGCAATGAGCAGTTCTTC. This sequence encodes CASSSLRGNEQFF.

The sample holds a few counts of this clone. The chain combines TRBV7-9 with TRBJ2-1, with 9 bases lining up with TRBD2. The V gene's germline CDR1 is SEHNR and CDR2 FQNEAQ (reference sequence). After removal of 5 bases from V and 9 bases from J, the junction contained 11 bases not matched to a gene. The CDR3 runs 15 residues. This chain's CDR3 is CASSPFSREGGEQFF. The CDR3 nucleotides are TGTGCCAGCAGCCCCTTCTCGCGGGAGGGCGGTGAGCAGTTCTTC.

The genes are TRBV7-8 and TRBJ2-5; D possibly corresponds to TRBD1 (5 bases). This CDR3 is built from 15 residues. Germline CDR1 reads SGHVS; CDR2 reads FQNEAQ. The ends were cut back, 7 bases at V and 5 bases at J, with 20 bases in the middle. The CDR3 nucleotides are TGTGCCAGCATCCAGGGCCGGGTCCCCGAGGAGACCCAGTACTTC. This sequence encodes CASIQGRVPEETQYF.